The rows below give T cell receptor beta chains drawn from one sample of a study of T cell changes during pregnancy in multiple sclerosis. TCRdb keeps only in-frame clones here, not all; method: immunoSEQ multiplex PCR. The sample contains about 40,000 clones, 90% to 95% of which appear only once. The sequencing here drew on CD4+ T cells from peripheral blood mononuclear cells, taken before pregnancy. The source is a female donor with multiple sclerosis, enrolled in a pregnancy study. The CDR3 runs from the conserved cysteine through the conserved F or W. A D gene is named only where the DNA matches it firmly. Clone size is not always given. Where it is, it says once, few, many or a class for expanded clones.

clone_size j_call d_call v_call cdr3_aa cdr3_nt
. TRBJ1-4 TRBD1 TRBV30 CAWSQGAVSGEKLFF TGTGCCTGGAGTCAGGGGGCCGTAAGTGGAGAAAAACTGTTTTTT
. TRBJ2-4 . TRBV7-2 CASSLGRGSNIQYF TGTGCCAGCAGCCTTGGGAGAGGGTCGAACATTCAGTACTTC
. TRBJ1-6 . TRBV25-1 CASSVGQGRGTYNSPLHF TGTGCCAGCAGTGTGGGGCAGGGGAGGGGAACCTATAATTCACCCCTCCACTTT
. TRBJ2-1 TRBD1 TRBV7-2 CASSAAGQGVHNEQFF TGTGCCAGCAGCGCCGCCGGACAGGGGGTGCACAATGAGCAGTTCTTC
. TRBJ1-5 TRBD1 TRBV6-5 CASSSLTGGNQPQHF TGTGCCAGCAGTTCCCTAACAGGGGGCAATCAGCCCCAGCATTTT
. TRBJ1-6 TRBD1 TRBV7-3 CASSSYRGSPLHF TGTGCCAGCAGCTCCTACAGGGGTTCACCCCTCCACTTT
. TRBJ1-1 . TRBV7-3 CASSETVNTEAFF TGTGCCAGCAGCGAGACAGTAAACACTGAAGCTTTCTTT
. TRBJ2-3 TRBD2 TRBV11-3 CASSLGTTTDTQYF TGTGCCAGCAGCCTCGGGACTACCACAGATACGCAGTATTTT
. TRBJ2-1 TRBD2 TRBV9 CASSVDPHLAGVYNEQFF TGTGCCAGCAGCGTAGACCCACACTTAGCGGGAGTCTACAATGAGCAGTTCTTC
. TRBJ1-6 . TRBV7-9 CASSFGGASYNSPLHF TGTGCCAGCAGCTTCGGGGGGGCATCCTATAATTCACCCCTCCACTTT
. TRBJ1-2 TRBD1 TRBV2 CASTGQGNYGYTF TGTGCCAGCACCGGACAGGGCAACTATGGCTACACCTTC
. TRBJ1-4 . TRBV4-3 CASSQGGGSREKLFF TGCGCCAGCAGCCAGGGGGGAGGGAGTCGTGAAAAACTGTTTTTT
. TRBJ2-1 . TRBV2 CASTLDSYNEQFF TGTGCCAGCACCCTGGACAGCTACAATGAGCAGTTCTTC
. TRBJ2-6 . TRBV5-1 CASIVKDSNSGANVLTF TGCGCCAGCATCGTCAAGGACAGTAACTCTGGGGCCAACGTCCTGACTTTC
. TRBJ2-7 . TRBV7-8 CASSLALTDYEQYF TGTGCCAGCAGCTTAGCCCTGACAGACTACGAGCAGTACTTC
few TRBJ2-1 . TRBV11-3 CASSLGEAQQFF TGTGCCAGCAGTCTCGGCGAGGCGCAGCAGTTCTTC